Shown below are 3 T cell receptor beta chains from a single sample sequenced in a study of identifying expanded T cells in peripheral blood. Measured with immunoSEQ multiplex PCR; TCRdb has only the in-frame clones, and not every one. The data show about 110,000 clones, approximately 90% seen once. Sequenced input: blood. The receptors here all came from a person aged 18 to 70 in good health.

The chain is built from TRBV27 and TRBJ2-7; 13 bases agree with TRBD2. CDR3 length: 15 amino acids. V trimming: 6 bases; J trimming: 4 bases; junction bases outside the gene matches: 6. Germline values: CDR1 MNHEY, CDR2 SMNVEV (reference sequence). CDR3 sequence (DNA): TGTGCCAGCAGGGACGAGGGACTAGCGGGATACGAGCAGTACTTC. Translating it yields CASRDEGLAGYEQYF.

The chain is built from TRBV5-4 and TRBJ2-1; weak D call: TRBD1 (6 bases). The germline V and J ends were trimmed by 0 bases and 8 bases, with 12 bases remaining between them. The CDR3 is 14 residues long. CDR1 SGHNT and CDR2 YYREEE come from the germline V gene (reference sequence). The CDR3: CASSLEGVADEQFF. The CDR3 nucleotides are TGTGCCAGCAGCTTGGAGGGGGTGGCCGATGAGCAGTTCTTC. The complete variable domain, with remaining parts taken from reference TRBV5-4 and TRBJ2-1, reads ETGVTQSPTHLIKTRGQQVTLRCSSQSGHNTVSWYQQALGQGPQFIFQYYREEENGRGNFPPRFSGLQFPNYSSELNVNALELDDSALYLCASSLEGVADEQFFGPGTRLTVL.

This chain uses TRBV7-9 with TRBJ2-5; tentative D call: TRBD1 (5 bases). Trimming pared 4 bases from V and 2 bases from J, leaving 14 bases between. CDR1 is SEHNR and CDR2 is FQNEAQ in the germline V gene (reference sequence). The CDR3 covers 15 residues. CDR3 sequence reads: CASSSQGVGQETQYF. The CDR3, as DNA: TGTGCCAGCAGCTCCCAAGGGGTGGGGCAAGAGACCCAGTACTTC.